This TCR beta chain was identified during a study of blood T cell repertoires in COVID-19. Study as a whole: The United States, Italy and Spain supplied acute and convalescent COVID-19 samples. PBMCs, B-cell-depleted T cells, or T cells were the source of the cDNA or gDNA that made up the material.

Per the germline V gene, CDR1 is LNHDA and CDR2 is SQIVND (reference sequence). The CDR3 totals 15 residues. V shed 5 bases, J shed 6 bases, and the junction held 12 bases outside the gene matches. Authors' methods: Cell counts per sample came from amplifying reference gene primers. Assay: immunoSEQ multiplex PCR; the TCRdb copy retains only in-frame clones and omits some. The DNA was the basis for D and trimming; V, J and clone size are from that table. The profile shows fewer than 120,000 clones, 85% to 90% of them singletons. Sequencing was done on a sample of peripheral blood. The chain carries TRBV19 and TRBJ1-1; 7 bases match TRBD1. This sequence was found in a woman between 45 and 60 years old with acute or convalescent COVID-19. CDR3 loop: CASSPIYRGSSEAFF. The CDR3 coding sequence is TGTGCCAGTAGTCCAATCTACAGGGGTTCCTCTGAAGCTTTCTTT.